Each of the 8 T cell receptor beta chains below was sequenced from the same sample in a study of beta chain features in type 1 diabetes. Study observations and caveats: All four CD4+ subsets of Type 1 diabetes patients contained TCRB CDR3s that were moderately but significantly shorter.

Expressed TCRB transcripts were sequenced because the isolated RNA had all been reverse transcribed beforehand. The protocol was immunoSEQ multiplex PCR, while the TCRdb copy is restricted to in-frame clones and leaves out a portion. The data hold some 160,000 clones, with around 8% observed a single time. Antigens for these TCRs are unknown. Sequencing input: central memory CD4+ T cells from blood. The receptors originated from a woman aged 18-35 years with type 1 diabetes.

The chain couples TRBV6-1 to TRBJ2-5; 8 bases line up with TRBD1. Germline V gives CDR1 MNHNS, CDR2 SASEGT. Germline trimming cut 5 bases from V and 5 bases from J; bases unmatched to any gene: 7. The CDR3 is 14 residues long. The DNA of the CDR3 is TGTGCCAGCAGTCATTCCAGGGGGCCTGAGACCCAGTACTTC. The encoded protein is CASSHSRGPETQYF.

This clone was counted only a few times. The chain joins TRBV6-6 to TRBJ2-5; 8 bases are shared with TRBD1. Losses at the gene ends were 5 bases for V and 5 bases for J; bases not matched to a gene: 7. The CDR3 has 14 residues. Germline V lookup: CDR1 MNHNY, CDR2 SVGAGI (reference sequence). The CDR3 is CASSRQGTGETQYF. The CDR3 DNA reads TGTGCCAGCAGTAGACAGGGGACCGGGGAGACCCAGTACTTC.

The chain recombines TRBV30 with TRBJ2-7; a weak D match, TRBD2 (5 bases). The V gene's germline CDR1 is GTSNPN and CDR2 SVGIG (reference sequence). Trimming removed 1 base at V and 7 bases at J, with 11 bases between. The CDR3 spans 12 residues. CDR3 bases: TGTGCCTGGAGTGGCGGCGGGCAAGAGCAGTACTTC. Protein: CAWSGGGQEQYF.

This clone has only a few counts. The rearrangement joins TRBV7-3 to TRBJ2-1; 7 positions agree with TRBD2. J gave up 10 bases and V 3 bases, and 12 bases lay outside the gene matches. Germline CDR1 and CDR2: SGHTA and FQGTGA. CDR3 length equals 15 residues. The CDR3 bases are TGTGCCAGCAGCTTTCGGGGAGGGGAGATGAACGAGCAGTTCTTC. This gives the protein CASSFRGGEMNEQFF.

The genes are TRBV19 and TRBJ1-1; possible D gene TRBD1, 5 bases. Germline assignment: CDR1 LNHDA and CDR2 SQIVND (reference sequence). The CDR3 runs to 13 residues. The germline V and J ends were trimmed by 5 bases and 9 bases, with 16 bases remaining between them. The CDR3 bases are TGTGCCAGTAGTGGCCGGGGACTTTCTCAAGCTTTCTTT. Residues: CASSGRGLSQAFF.

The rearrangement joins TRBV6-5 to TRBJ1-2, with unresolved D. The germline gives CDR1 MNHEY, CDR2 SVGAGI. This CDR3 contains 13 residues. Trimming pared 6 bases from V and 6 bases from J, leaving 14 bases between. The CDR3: CASSVGDLHGYTF. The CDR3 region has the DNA TGTGCCAGCAGCGTTGGAGACCTTCATGGCTACACCTTC.

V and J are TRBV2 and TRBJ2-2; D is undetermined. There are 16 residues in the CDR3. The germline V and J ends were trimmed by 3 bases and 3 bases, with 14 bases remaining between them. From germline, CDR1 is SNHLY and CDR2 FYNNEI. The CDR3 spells CASSDHRRSYTGELFF. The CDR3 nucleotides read TGTGCCAGCAGTGATCATAGGCGGAGCTACACCGGGGAGCTGTTTTTT.

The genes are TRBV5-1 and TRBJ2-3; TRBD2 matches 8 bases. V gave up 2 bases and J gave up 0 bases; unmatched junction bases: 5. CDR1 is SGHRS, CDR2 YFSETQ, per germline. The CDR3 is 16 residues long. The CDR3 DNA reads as TGCGCCAGCAGCTTCTCTAGCGGGCGGAGCACAGATACGCAGTATTTT. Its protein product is CASSFSSGRSTDTQYF.